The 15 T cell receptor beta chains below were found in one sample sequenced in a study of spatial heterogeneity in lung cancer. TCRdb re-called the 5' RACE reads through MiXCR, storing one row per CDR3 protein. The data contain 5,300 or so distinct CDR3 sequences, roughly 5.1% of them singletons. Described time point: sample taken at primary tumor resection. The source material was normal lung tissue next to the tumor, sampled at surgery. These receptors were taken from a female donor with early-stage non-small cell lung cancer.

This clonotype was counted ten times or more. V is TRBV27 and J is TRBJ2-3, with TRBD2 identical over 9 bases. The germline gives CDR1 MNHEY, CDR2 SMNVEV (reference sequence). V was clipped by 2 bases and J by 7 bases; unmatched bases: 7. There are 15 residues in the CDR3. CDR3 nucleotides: TGTGCCAGCAGTTTACAAGGTAGCGGGAGTTATACGCAGTATTTT. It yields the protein CASSLQGSGSYTQYF.

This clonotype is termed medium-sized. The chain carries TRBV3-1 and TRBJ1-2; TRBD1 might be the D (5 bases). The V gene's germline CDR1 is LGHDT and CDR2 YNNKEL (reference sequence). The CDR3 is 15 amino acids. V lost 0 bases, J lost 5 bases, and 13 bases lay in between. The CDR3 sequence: CASSQDWGDGYGYTF. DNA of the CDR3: TGTGCCAGCAGCCAAGATTGGGGGGATGGGTATGGCTACACCTTC.

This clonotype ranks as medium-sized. In nucleotides, the CDR3 is TGTGCCAGCAGTTACTCGATGACCCAAGGGACAGATACGCAGTATTTT. Translation gives CASSYSMTQGTDTQYF. The chain employs TRBV6-2 or TRBV6-3 and TRBJ2-3; D uncertain. Germline V CDR1 and CDR2: MNHEY, SVGEGT. There are 16 residues in the CDR3. The ends were cut back, 0 bases at V and 3 bases at J, with 13 bases in the middle.

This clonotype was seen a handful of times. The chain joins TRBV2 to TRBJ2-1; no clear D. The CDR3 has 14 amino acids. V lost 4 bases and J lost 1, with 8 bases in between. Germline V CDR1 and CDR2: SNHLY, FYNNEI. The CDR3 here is CASSASSSYNEQFF. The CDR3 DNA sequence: TGTGCCAGCAGTGCTAGTAGTTCCTACAATGAGCAGTTCTTC.

CDR3 amino acids: CSARTGNTEAFF. CDR3 in DNA: TGCAGTGCCAGGACAGGCAACACTGAAGCTTTCTTT. The chain is built from TRBV20-1 and TRBJ1-1; 7 nucleotides match TRBD1. Germline V gene sequence: CDR1 DFQATT, CDR2 SNEGSKA (reference sequence). There are 12 residues in the CDR3. V gave up 6 bases and J gave up 2 bases; unmatched junction bases: 3.

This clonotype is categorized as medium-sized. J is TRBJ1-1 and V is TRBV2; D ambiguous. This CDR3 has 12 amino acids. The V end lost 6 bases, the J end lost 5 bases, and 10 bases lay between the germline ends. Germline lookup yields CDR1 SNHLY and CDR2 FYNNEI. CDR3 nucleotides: TGTGCCAGCAGGGAGGAGAGTACTGAAGCTTTCTTT. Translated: CASREESTEAFF.

The CDR3 spells CASQGDRGSYEQYF. The CDR3 DNA follows: TGTGCCAGCCAGGGGGACAGGGGTTCCTACGAGCAGTACTTC. The J gene is TRBJ2-7, the V gene TRBV6-5; 10 bases are a match to TRBD1. CDR1 is MNHEY and CDR2 is SVGAGI in the germline V gene. The length of the CDR3 is 14 residues. V dropped 8 bases and J dropped 1; count of bases not matched to a gene: 5.

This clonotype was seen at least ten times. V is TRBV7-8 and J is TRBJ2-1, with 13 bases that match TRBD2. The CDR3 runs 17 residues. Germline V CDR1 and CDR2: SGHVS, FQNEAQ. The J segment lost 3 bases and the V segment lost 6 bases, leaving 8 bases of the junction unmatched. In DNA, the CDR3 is TGTGCCAGCAGAACTAGCGGGAGGGGTTGGGGCTACAATGAGCAGTTCTTC. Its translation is CASRTSGRGWGYNEQFF.

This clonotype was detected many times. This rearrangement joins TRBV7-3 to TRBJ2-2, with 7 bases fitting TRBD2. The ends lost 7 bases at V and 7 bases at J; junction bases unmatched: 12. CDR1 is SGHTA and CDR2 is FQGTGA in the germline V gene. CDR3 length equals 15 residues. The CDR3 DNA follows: TGTGCCAGCACCCCTTCAATTGGGGGGGGCGGGGAGCTGTTTTTT. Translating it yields CASTPSIGGGGELFF.

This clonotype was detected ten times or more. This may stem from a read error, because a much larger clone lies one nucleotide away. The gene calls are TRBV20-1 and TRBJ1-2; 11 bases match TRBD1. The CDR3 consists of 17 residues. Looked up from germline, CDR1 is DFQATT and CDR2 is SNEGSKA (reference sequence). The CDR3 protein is CSARDARRGQGANGYNF. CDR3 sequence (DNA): TGCAGTGCTAGAGATGCCCGGAGAGGACAGGGGGCTAATGGCTACAACTTC.

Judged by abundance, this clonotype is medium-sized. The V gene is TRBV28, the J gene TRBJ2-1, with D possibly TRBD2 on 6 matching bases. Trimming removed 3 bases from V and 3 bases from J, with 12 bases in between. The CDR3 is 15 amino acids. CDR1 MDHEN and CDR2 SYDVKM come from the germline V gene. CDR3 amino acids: CASSFAGSVYNEQFF. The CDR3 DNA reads TGTGCCAGCAGTTTTGCCGGGAGTGTCTACAATGAGCAGTTCTTC.

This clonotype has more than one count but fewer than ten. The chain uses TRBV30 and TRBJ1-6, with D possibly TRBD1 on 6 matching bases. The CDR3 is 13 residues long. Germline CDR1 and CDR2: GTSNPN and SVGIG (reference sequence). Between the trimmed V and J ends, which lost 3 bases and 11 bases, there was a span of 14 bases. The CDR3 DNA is TGTGCCTGGAGAAAGGGGGAATGGCCACCCCTCCACTTT. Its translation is CAWRKGEWPPLHF.

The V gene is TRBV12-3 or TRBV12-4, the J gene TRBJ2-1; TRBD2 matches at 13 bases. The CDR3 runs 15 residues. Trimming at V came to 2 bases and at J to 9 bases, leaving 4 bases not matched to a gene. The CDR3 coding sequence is TGTGCCAGCAGTTTAACTAGCGGGAGGGCTAGTGAGCAGTTCTTC. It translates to CASSLTSGRASEQFF.

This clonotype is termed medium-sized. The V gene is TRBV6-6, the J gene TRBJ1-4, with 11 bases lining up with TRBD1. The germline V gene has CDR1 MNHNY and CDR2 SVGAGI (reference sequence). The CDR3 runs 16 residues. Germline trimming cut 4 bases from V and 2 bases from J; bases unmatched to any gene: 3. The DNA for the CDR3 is TGTGCCAGCAGTTCGGACAGGGGGCTGACTAATGAAAAACTGTTTTTT. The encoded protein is CASSSDRGLTNEKLFF.

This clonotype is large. CDR3 in DNA: TGTGCCAGCAGGACACAGGGGATGAGGCAGTTCTTC. Translation gives CASRTQGMRQFF. The chain links TRBV28 to TRBJ2-1, with 7 bases matching TRBD1. The length of the CDR3 is 12 residues. V shed 6 bases and J 12 bases; nucleotides not matched to a gene: 8. The germline CDR1 and CDR2 sequences are MDHEN and SYDVKM.